What follows is one TCR beta chain and its context. This CDR3 has 14 amino acids. Germline V gene data show CDR1 as GTSNPN and CDR2 as SVGIG (reference sequence). Trimming at V came to 5 bases and at J to 3 bases, leaving 7 bases not matched to a gene. This sample stems from a study of blood T cell repertoires in COVID-19. Overall study context: Specimens from acute and convalescent COVID-19 originated in the United States, Italy and Spain. PBMCs, B-cell-depleted T cells, or T cells provided the cDNA or gDNA that made up the material.

Study processing details: Using reference gene primer amplification, nucleated cell counts were estimated. The data were produced by immunoSEQ multiplex PCR, yet TCRdb's version contains in-frame clones alone and is incomplete. V, J and clone size are taken as reported in that table, and D and trimming were inferred from the DNA itself. The sample records under 250,000 clones, approximately 90% being singletons. Seattle cases were enrolled at active infection and followed longitudinally. Sequenced: peripheral blood. The source is a man between 60 and 75 years old with COVID-19, enrolled during active disease. The rearrangement links TRBV30 to TRBJ2-3, with 8 nucleotides matching TRBD2. The DNA for the CDR3 is TGTGCCTGGCGCATAGCGGGGCGAACAGATACGCAGTATTTT. This gives the protein CAWRIAGRTDTQYF.